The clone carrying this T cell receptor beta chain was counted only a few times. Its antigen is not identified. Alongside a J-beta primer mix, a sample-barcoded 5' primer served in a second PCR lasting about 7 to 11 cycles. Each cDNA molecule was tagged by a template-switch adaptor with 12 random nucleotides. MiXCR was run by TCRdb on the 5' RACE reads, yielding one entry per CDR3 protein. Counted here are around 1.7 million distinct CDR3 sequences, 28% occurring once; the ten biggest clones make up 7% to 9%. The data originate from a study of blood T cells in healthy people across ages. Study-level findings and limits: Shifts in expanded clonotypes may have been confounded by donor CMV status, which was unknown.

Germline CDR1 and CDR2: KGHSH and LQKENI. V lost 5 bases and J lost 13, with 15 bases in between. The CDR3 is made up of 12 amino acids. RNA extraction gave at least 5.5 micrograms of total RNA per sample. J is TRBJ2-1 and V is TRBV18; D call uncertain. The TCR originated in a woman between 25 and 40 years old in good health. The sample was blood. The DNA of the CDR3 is TGTGCCAGCTCAAAACCCCAAGAGACCCAGTTCTTC. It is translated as CASSKPQETQFF. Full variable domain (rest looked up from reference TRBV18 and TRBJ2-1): NAGVMQNPRHLVRRRGQEARLRCSPMKGHSHVYWYRQLPEEGLKFMVYLQKENIIDESGMPKERFSAEFPKEGPSILRIQQVVRGDSAAYFCASSKPQETQFFGPGTRLTVL.